The 6 T cell receptor beta chains below come from one sample, sequenced in a study of T cell responses to AZD1222 COVID-19 vaccine. Generated by immunoSEQ multiplex PCR, the TCRdb table keeps only in-frame clones and is missing some. The profile shows almost 35,000 clones, 85% to 90% of them singletons. The sample here was peripheral blood, taken on day 0 of AZD1222 vaccination. These receptors were taken from an adult in good health.

The V call is TRBV7-9, the J call TRBJ2-7; D not certain. The CDR3 extends over 14 amino acids. Germline V gene data show CDR1 as SEHNR and CDR2 as FQNEAQ (reference sequence). V lost 5 bases to trimming and J lost 3 bases, with 14 bases between them. CDR3 sequence (DNA): TGTGCCAGCAGCACACCGGACGCCTACTACGAGCAGTACTTC. Protein: CASSTPDAYYEQYF. The full variable domain, in which reference TRBV7-9 and TRBJ2-7 provide the parts outside the CDR3, is DTGVSQNPRHKITKRGQNVTFRCDPISEHNRLYWYRQTLGQGPEFLTYFQNEAQLEKSRLLSDRFSAERPKGSFSTLEIQRTEQGDSAMYLCASSTPDAYYEQYFGPGTRLTVT.

CDR3 bases: TGTGCCAGCAGCTTAGTCGCCGTCGGCACCGGGGAGCTGTTTTTT. Translating it yields CASSLVAVGTGELFF. The chain has TRBV7-6 and TRBJ2-2; D gene uncertain. Germline CDR1 SGHVS, CDR2 FNYEAQ. V lost 1 base and J 4 bases, leaving 10 bases between the germline ends. There are 15 residues in the CDR3.

CDR3 residues: CASSNLAGVYEQYF. For the CDR3, the DNA is TGTGCCAGCAGTAATCTAGCGGGAGTATACGAGCAGTACTTC. The V and J genes are TRBV6-5 and TRBJ2-7, with 10 bases aligning to TRBD2. Germline lookup yields CDR1 MNHEY and CDR2 SVGAGI. V was pared by 5 bases and J by 4 bases, with 5 bases of the junction left unmatched. The CDR3 length is 14 residues.

This clone has only a few counts. The J gene is TRBJ2-7, the V gene TRBV19, with 7 bases identical to TRBD2. J was trimmed by 7 bases and V by 3 bases; bases with no gene match: 6. The germline V gene encodes CDR1 LNHDA and CDR2 SQIVND (reference sequence). The CDR3 is made up of 13 amino acids. CDR3 in DNA: TGTGCCAGTAGTATCCAACTAGCGAGTGAGCAGTACTTC. This encodes CASSIQLASEQYF.

This rearrangement joins TRBV19 to TRBJ2-1; tentatively, D is TRBD1 (6 bases). There are 14 residues in the CDR3. V lost 4 bases and J 7 bases, leaving 14 bases between the germline ends. From germline, CDR1 is LNHDA and CDR2 SQIVND (reference sequence). The CDR3 bases are TGTGCCAGTAGTACTCAACTGAGGGGGAATGAGCAGTTCTTC. Its translation: CASSTQLRGNEQFF.

The rearrangement uses TRBV6-2 or TRBV6-3 and TRBJ2-7, with D unresolved. The CDR3 consists of 11 residues. With 6 bases removed from V and 2 bases from J, the gap between germline ends came to 5 bases. The germline V gene encodes CDR1 MNHEY and CDR2 SVGEGT. The CDR3 nucleotides are TGTGCCAGCAGCCGGACCTACGAGCAGTACTTC. Residues: CASSRTYEQYF.